This entry lists 5 T cell receptor beta chains sequenced from one sample in a study of OX40 agonist ivuxolimab in advanced cancers. Libraries were prepared by immunoSEQ multiplex PCR; TCRdb keeps only in-frame clonotypes and omits some of them. The table includes about 48,000 clones, 85% detected once. Sequencing was performed on CD4+ or CD8+ T cells sorted from blood, taken in a trial of the OX40 agonist ivuxolimab. The receptors here all came from an adult with an advanced solid tumor such as melanoma, head and neck, liver or kidney cancer.

The rearrangement links TRBV5-5 to TRBJ2-6, with unresolved D. The length of the CDR3 is 17 residues. Trimming removed 0 bases at V and 0 bases at J, with 10 bases between. Germline V gives CDR1 SGHKS, CDR2 YYEKEE (reference sequence). In nucleotides, the CDR3 is TGTGCCAGCAGCTTGGGACCCGGAAACTCTGGGGCCAACGTCCTGACTTTC. It encodes CASSLGPGNSGANVLTF.

The chain combines TRBV6-5 with TRBJ2-1, with a tentative D call TRBD2 (5 bases). V shed 6 bases and J shed 0 bases, with 12 bases lying between them. The CDR3 runs 15 residues. Per the germline V gene, CDR1 is MNHEY and CDR2 is SVGAGI. The CDR3 is CASSPDYYSYNEQFF. The CDR3 DNA reads TGTGCCAGCAGCCCCGACTACTACTCCTACAATGAGCAGTTCTTC.

The gene calls are TRBV7-3 and TRBJ1-2; D is unresolved. CDR3 length: 17 amino acids. V dropped 3 bases and J dropped 6 bases, with 23 bases sitting between them. CDR1 and CDR2 (germline): SGHTA, FQGTGA. The CDR3 region is CASSFPGGKTLVDGYTF. Written as DNA, the CDR3 is TGTGCCAGCAGCTTCCCTGGAGGGAAGACCCTAGTGGATGGCTACACCTTC.

This rearrangement joins TRBV28 to TRBJ2-6, with 7 bases that match TRBD1. The CDR3 loop spans 18 amino acids. After removal of 4 bases from V and 0 bases from J, the junction contained 9 bases not matched to a gene. Germline assignment: CDR1 MDHEN and CDR2 SYDVKM. For the CDR3, the DNA is TGTGCCAGCAGTTCCATCACAGGGGCCCTCTCTGGGGCCAACGTCCTGACTTTC. Translated, it gives CASSSITGALSGANVLTF.

This sequence joins TRBV11-2 and TRBJ2-7; 8 bases agree with TRBD2. The CDR3 runs 14 residues. CDR1 is SGHAT and CDR2 is FQNNGV in the germline V gene. Trimming at V came to 0 bases and at J to 4 bases, leaving 2 bases not matched to a gene. The CDR3: CASSLDRLAYEQYF. CDR3 bases: TGTGCCAGCAGCTTAGATAGACTAGCGTACGAGCAGTACTTC.